Detailed here is one TCR beta chain. Original methodology: Amplification with reference gene primers provided the estimates of nucleated cell counts. The method was immunoSEQ multiplex PCR; TCRdb's version includes in-frame clones alone and lacks a portion of them. That table gives V, J and clone size, and the DNA gave D and trimming. The table lists approximately 260,000 clones, about 88% of them singletons. This sample stems from a study of blood T cell repertoires in COVID-19. Across the study: Acute and convalescent COVID-19 specimens originated in the United States, Italy and Spain. PBMCs, B-cell-depleted T cells, or T cells provided the cDNA or gDNA that made up the material.

This receptor was taken from a woman aged 35 to 49 who had recovered from COVID-19. Source material: peripheral blood.

CDR3 sequence: CASSYGTVTGEKLFF. CDR3 sequence (DNA): TGTGCCAGCAGTTACGGGACAGTCACGGGCGAAAAACTGTTTTTT. This rearrangement joins TRBV6-2 or TRBV6-3 to TRBJ1-4; TRBD1 matches 7 bases. CDR3 length equals 15 residues. After removal of 2 bases from V and 8 bases from J, the junction contained 8 bases not matched to a gene. Germline loops: CDR1 MNHEY, CDR2 SVGEGT.